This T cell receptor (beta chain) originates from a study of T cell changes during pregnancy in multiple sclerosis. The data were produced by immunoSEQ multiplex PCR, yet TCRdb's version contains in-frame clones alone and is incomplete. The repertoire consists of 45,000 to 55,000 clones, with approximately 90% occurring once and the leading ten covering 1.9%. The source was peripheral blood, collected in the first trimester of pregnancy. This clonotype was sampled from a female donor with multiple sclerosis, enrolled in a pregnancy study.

Written as DNA, the CDR3 is TGCGCCAGCAGCTGGCCGACAGGGGAAGAGACCCAGTACTTC. Amino acid sequence: CASSWPTGEETQYF. The chain combines TRBV5-1 with TRBJ2-5; TRBD1 matches at 8 bases. CDR3 size: 14 residues. The germline CDR1 and CDR2 sequences are SGHRS and YFSETQ. V trimming: 3 bases; J trimming: 3 bases; junction bases outside the gene matches: 4.